The clone carrying this T cell receptor beta chain appeared many times. Its target is unknown. Indicated time point: persistent/refractory GD, antithyroid drugs over 5 years with positive TRAb. RNA extracted from PBMCs served as the sequencing template. The V segment lost 2 bases and the J segment 0 bases; nucleotides outside the gene matches: 3. Germline V gene lookup returns CDR1 ENHRY and CDR2 SYGVKD. This CDR3 is built from 15 residues. The sample originates from a study of regulatory T cells in long-lasting Graves disease. Regarding the study as a whole: It was possible that the small sample size reduced accuracy.

With iRepertoire HTBI primers and Arm-PCR of CDR3 regions, TCR beta libraries were built. TCRdb fed the multiplex PCR reads into MiXCR, producing one record per CDR3 protein. The repertoire has roughly 400,000 distinct CDR3 sequences, 20% of them found once; the top ten carry 20%. V is TRBV10-3 and J is TRBJ2-5; 7 bases map to TRBD1. The source is a female donor with Graves disease. Material: peripheral blood mononuclear cells (PBMCs), obtained when the disease was refractory, from a patient treated with antithyroid drugs. CDR3 sequence: CAISETGTDQETQYF. CDR3 nucleotides: TGTGCCATCAGTGAGACGGGGACAGACCAAGAGACCCAGTACTTC.